Below, one TCR beta chain is given with its context. Its antigen is not known. One base away lies a much larger clone, so this may be a sequencing read error. BIOMED2 TRB-A/B primer pools were used in multiplex TRB PCR. TCRdb analysed the multiplex PCR reads with MiXCR anew, one entry per CDR3 protein. Of around 3,300 distinct CDR3 sequences in the sample, about 28% were seen once. TRB was amplified from around 250-500 ng of blood genomic DNA. The entry originates in a study of T and B cells in COVID-19 patients. V dropped 8 bases and J dropped 2; count of bases not matched to a gene: 7. The CDR3 extends over 14 amino acids. Broader study findings: Highly clonal in active COVID-19, TRB repertoires exceeded healthy-donor diversity and richness at recovery.

The material sequenced was blood. The receptor was derived from a human donor with active COVID-19. The donor label of this sample is uncertain. This chain joins TRBV12-3 or TRBV12-4 and TRBJ1-2; TRBD1 agrees at 8 bases. The CDR3 nucleotides read TGTGCCAGCGGCCCCGACAGGGGAAACTATGGCTACACCTTC. Translating it yields CASGPDRGNYGYTF.